A selection of T cell receptor beta chains follows, all from one sample in a study of Tregs in tolerant kidney transplant recipients. TCRdb's table, derived via immunoSEQ multiplex PCR, lists solely in-frame clones and lacks some. Of about 64,000 clones in the sample, about 87% are singletons; the top ten hold more than 3%. Here the sequenced sample was CD4+ T cells from blood (PBMCs), taken 6 months after the transplant. These receptors were collected from a human patient who received a combined kidney and bone marrow transplant. The graft donor may be the source of some T cells. CDR3s include the opening cysteine and the closing phenylalanine or tryptophan. The order of the fields is CDR3 protein, V gene, J gene.

cdr3_aa: CAWEPGLATPGEQYF
v_call: TRBV30
j_call: TRBJ2-7

cdr3_aa: CASSPQEGVSSPLHF
v_call: TRBV5-4
j_call: TRBJ1-6

cdr3_aa: CASSLQAHNSPLHF
v_call: TRBV7-3
j_call: TRBJ1-6

cdr3_aa: CASSLTPLAGDEQFF
v_call: TRBV7-3
j_call: TRBJ2-1

cdr3_aa: CASSSGTGGYNEQFF
v_call: TRBV11-3
j_call: TRBJ2-1

cdr3_aa: CASSDVQGYEQYF
v_call: TRBV19
j_call: TRBJ2-7

cdr3_aa: CASSAPVSDYGYTF
v_call: TRBV5-1
j_call: TRBJ1-2

cdr3_aa: CASSLSGRAYEQYF
v_call: TRBV5-1
j_call: TRBJ2-7

cdr3_aa: CASRNKNGQVFPEAFF
v_call: TRBV13
j_call: TRBJ1-1

cdr3_aa: CASSQSDSYNEQFF
v_call: TRBV4-1
j_call: TRBJ2-1

cdr3_aa: CASSQDPAGAGDSPLHF
v_call: TRBV4-3
j_call: TRBJ1-6

cdr3_aa: CASGRGRSSYEQYF
v_call: TRBV5-4
j_call: TRBJ2-7

cdr3_aa: CASSLKTSGGSSTDTQYF
v_call: TRBV5-1
j_call: TRBJ2-3

cdr3_aa: CAGRLAGYTQYF
v_call: TRBV21-1
j_call: TRBJ2-3

cdr3_aa: CASSLTGANTGELFF
v_call: TRBV13
j_call: TRBJ2-2

cdr3_aa: CASSQDFQGHQPQHF
v_call: TRBV4-3
j_call: TRBJ1-5

cdr3_aa: CAWSVEGQPYNEQFF
v_call: TRBV30
j_call: TRBJ2-1

cdr3_aa: CASSLDERDYEQYF
v_call: TRBV11-3
j_call: TRBJ2-7

cdr3_aa: CAISKAGNPSNQPQHF
v_call: TRBV2
j_call: TRBJ1-5

cdr3_aa: CASSFSGQYEQYF
v_call: TRBV7-9
j_call: TRBJ2-7

cdr3_aa: CASSLGSGYEQYF
v_call: TRBV7-2
j_call: TRBJ2-7

cdr3_aa: CASSLDRTGLSTDTQYF
v_call: TRBV7-9
j_call: TRBJ2-3

cdr3_aa: CASSVAGVASGRMKQFF
v_call: TRBV9
j_call: TRBJ2-1

cdr3_aa: CACKGRGYEQYF
v_call: TRBV30
j_call: TRBJ2-7

cdr3_aa: CASSLAGREETQYF
v_call: TRBV7-6
j_call: TRBJ2-5

cdr3_aa: CASSFDLLPGGYTF
v_call: TRBV7-2
j_call: TRBJ1-2

cdr3_aa: CASSTRLGFYEQYF
v_call: TRBV19
j_call: TRBJ2-7

cdr3_aa: CASSQASGKETQYF
v_call: TRBV4-2
j_call: TRBJ2-5

cdr3_aa: CASSQAGTGLLSFTGELFF
v_call: TRBV14
j_call: TRBJ2-2

cdr3_aa: CASSSVGQGNEQFF
v_call: TRBV27
j_call: TRBJ2-1

cdr3_aa: CASSRYLTGRNEAFF
v_call: TRBV9
j_call: TRBJ1-1

cdr3_aa: CASSLARFYEQYF
v_call: TRBV5-1
j_call: TRBJ2-7

cdr3_aa: CASSYDRDRGKKGYTF
v_call: TRBV7-9
j_call: TRBJ1-2

cdr3_aa: CASSLESGSYGYTF
v_call: TRBV5-1
j_call: TRBJ1-2

cdr3_aa: CASSLSGEGNEQFF
v_call: TRBV7-9
j_call: TRBJ2-1

cdr3_aa: CASSSAMGTEAFF
v_call: TRBV5-1
j_call: TRBJ1-1

cdr3_aa: CASSPSSLASGANVLTF
v_call: TRBV18
j_call: TRBJ2-6

cdr3_aa: CASSFETSGGPETQYF
v_call: TRBV11-2
j_call: TRBJ2-5

cdr3_aa: CASSTGGAGDTSRETQYF
v_call: TRBV5-8
j_call: TRBJ2-5

cdr3_aa: CASSSSGTGGEKLFF
v_call: TRBV28
j_call: TRBJ1-4

cdr3_aa: CASSQVRVRGTEAFF
v_call: TRBV4-3
j_call: TRBJ1-1

cdr3_aa: CASSLQGATSTDTQYF
v_call: TRBV7-8
j_call: TRBJ2-3

cdr3_aa: CATTNRGVGTEAFF
v_call: TRBV19
j_call: TRBJ1-1

cdr3_aa: CASSQDAPGNYGYTF
v_call: TRBV4-2
j_call: TRBJ1-2

cdr3_aa: CASSLGLAGVSTGELFF
v_call: TRBV27
j_call: TRBJ2-2

cdr3_aa: CASRRGQTTYNEQFF
v_call: TRBV2
j_call: TRBJ2-1

cdr3_aa: CASSTNPGQGARNEQFF
v_call: TRBV5-1
j_call: TRBJ2-1

cdr3_aa: CASRWFPGDEQYF
v_call: TRBV6-1
j_call: TRBJ2-7

cdr3_aa: CASSSQGLSTEAFF
v_call: TRBV7-6
j_call: TRBJ1-1

cdr3_aa: CASLGRVSRTGELFF
v_call: TRBV19
j_call: TRBJ2-2

cdr3_aa: CASSYHPGRGNTIYF
v_call: TRBV6-6
j_call: TRBJ1-3

cdr3_aa: CASSLDVTGYEQYF
v_call: TRBV7-9
j_call: TRBJ2-7

cdr3_aa: CASSQGVGYTF
v_call: TRBV6-5
j_call: TRBJ1-2

cdr3_aa: CASGQGKNQPQHF
v_call: TRBV9
j_call: TRBJ1-5

cdr3_aa: CASSEYSNYGYTF
v_call: TRBV2
j_call: TRBJ1-2

cdr3_aa: CASSPLAGVGDTQYF
v_call: TRBV13
j_call: TRBJ2-3

cdr3_aa: CASSPQGQNTEAFF
v_call: TRBV5-1
j_call: TRBJ1-1